This T cell receptor (beta chain) originates from a study of blood T cell repertoires in COVID-19. Study-wide background: The analysed material was cDNA or gDNA that came from T cells, B-cell-depleted T cells, or PBMCs.

Per the germline V gene, CDR1 is DFQATT and CDR2 is SNEGSKA (reference sequence). V was pared by 3 bases and J by 7 bases, with 8 bases of the junction left unmatched. The CDR3 consists of 14 residues. Original data processing: Reference gene primers were amplified, and this amplification served to estimate nucleated cell counts. Sequenced by immunoSEQ multiplex PCR; TCRdb stores in-frame clones only, minus some. That table gives V, J and clone size, and the DNA gave D and trimming. The sample holds some 120,000 clones; almost 70% are singletons and the top ten take 2.2%. Sequencing input: peripheral blood. The origin of this receptor is a woman in her seventies with acute or convalescent COVID-19. The chain uses TRBV20-1 and TRBJ2-7; 11 bases fit TRBD2. Written as DNA, the CDR3 is TGCAGTGCTAGTCAGCTAGCGGGAGGTGGAGAGCAGTACTTC. It encodes CSASQLAGGGEQYF.